The clone carrying this T cell receptor beta chain was detected a few times. TCRdb ran MiXCR on the 5' RACE reads and lists one entry per CDR3 protein. In the table there are about 18,000 distinct CDR3 sequences, over 15% of which are singletons. The entry originates in a study of HIV-infected patients and healthy controls. CDR3 length: 15 residues. Unmatched junction bases numbered 8, after V lost 6 bases and J lost 2 bases. Germline assignment: CDR1 MDHEN and CDR2 SYDVKM. This chain uses TRBV28 with TRBJ2-7; 9 nucleotides match TRBD2. The clonotype originates from a human donor in good health. Material for sequencing was CD8+ T cells from blood. The CDR3 here is CASRSRLAVTYEQYF. The DNA of the CDR3 is TGTGCCAGCAGATCCCGACTAGCGGTCACCTACGAGCAGTACTTC.